Shown below are 32 T cell receptor beta chains from a single sample sequenced in a study of blood T cell repertoires in COVID-19. The repertoire was sequenced with immunoSEQ multiplex PCR; TCRdb's copy has only in-frame clones and lacks some. The sample includes 45,000 to 55,000 clones, around 72% of them seen just once. Sequencing input: peripheral blood. The receptors shown here come from a human donor with active or convalescent COVID-19. The donor label of this sample is uncertain.

J is TRBJ2-3 and V is TRBV2; D might be TRBD2 (5 bases). V was pared by 6 bases and J by 8 bases, with 21 bases between. Germline lookup yields CDR1 SNHLY and CDR2 FYNNEI. This CDR3 has 15 residues. CDR3: CASSGPAGVAGTQYF. In DNA, the CDR3 is TGTGCCAGCAGCGGACCGGCGGGTGTGGCGGGTACGCAGTATTTT.

In this sample, this clone turned up a few times. Here the CDR3 DNA reads TGTGCCAGCAGCGTAGAGTCTAGCGGGACGGGCGAGCAGTACTTC. Protein product: CASSVESSGTGEQYF. The chain combines TRBV9 with TRBJ2-7; TRBD2 matches 9 bases. J lost 6 bases, V lost 0 bases, and 7 bases had no gene match. The CDR3 is made up of 15 amino acids. Germline V gene data show CDR1 as SGDLS and CDR2 as YYNGEE. The variable domain in full, with the rest retrieved from reference TRBV9 and TRBJ2-7, is DSGVTQTPKHLITATGQRVTLRCSPRSGDLSVYWYQQSLDQGLQFLIQYYNGEERAKGNILERFSAQQFPDLHSELNLSSLELGDSALYFCASSVESSGTGEQYFGPGTRLTVT.

The chain joins TRBV7-8 to TRBJ2-7, with 7 nucleotides matching TRBD2. The CDR3 has 12 amino acids. The germline CDR1 and CDR2 sequences are SGHVS and FQNEAQ. Losses at the gene ends were 5 bases for V and 7 bases for J; bases not matched to a gene: 5. In DNA form, the CDR3 reads TGTGCCAGCAGCATCCCCGGGGGGGAGCAGTACTTC. It translates to CASSIPGGEQYF.

J is TRBJ2-1 and V is TRBV9; D is perhaps TRBD1 (5 bases). CDR3 length equals 15 residues. Per the germline V gene, CDR1 is SGDLS and CDR2 is YYNGEE. V shed 3 bases and J shed 0 bases, with 10 bases lying between them. The CDR3 bases are TGTGCCAGCAGCGAGGGGAACTTCTCCTACAATGAGCAGTTCTTC. Translating gives CASSEGNFSYNEQFF.

The J gene is TRBJ2-3, the V gene TRBV27; tentative D call: TRBD1 (5 bases). The CDR3 has 15 amino acids. V was trimmed by 4 bases and J by 5 bases, leaving 16 bases between them. Per germline, CDR1 MNHEY and CDR2 SMNVEV (reference sequence). Written as DNA, the CDR3 is TGTGCCAGCAGTTCCAGTTGGCAGGGAATAGATACGCAGTATTTT. Its protein is CASSSSWQGIDTQYF.

The rearrangement uses TRBV7-8 and TRBJ2-1; 8 bases agree with TRBD1. The germline gives CDR1 SGHVS, CDR2 FQNEAQ. V trimming: 8 bases; J trimming: 5 bases; junction bases outside the gene matches: 11. CDR3 size: 15 residues. As DNA, the CDR3 is TGTGCCAGCGGATATCCCAGGACAGGGAACAATGAGCAGTTCTTC. It codes for CASGYPRTGNNEQFF.

The CDR3 loop is CASSPSPTNTGELFF. In DNA form, the CDR3 reads TGTGCCAGCTCACCTTCCCCCACGAACACCGGGGAGCTGTTTTTT. The J gene is TRBJ2-2, the V gene TRBV18, with D hard to call. The CDR3 covers 15 residues. Trimming shortened V by 3 bases and J by 0 bases, and 8 bases separated the two germline ends. The germline gives CDR1 KGHSH, CDR2 LQKENI. The full variable domain, its missing parts supplied by reference TRBV18 and TRBJ2-2, is NAGVMQNPRHLVRRRGQEARLRCSPMKGHSHVYWYRQLPEEGLKFMVYLQKENIIDESGMPKERFSAEFPKEGPSILRIQQVVRGDSAAYFCASSPSPTNTGELFFGEGSRLTVL.

This clone was recorded only once. The rearrangement uses TRBV3-1 (or the pseudogene TRBV3-2) and TRBJ2-7; 9 bases are shared with TRBD1. After removal of 4 bases from V and 0 bases from J, the junction contained 10 bases not matched to a gene. This CDR3 comprises 17 residues. The V gene's germline CDR1 is LGHDT and CDR2 YNNKEL (reference sequence). CDR3 protein: CASSLTGGSHSSYEQYF. CDR3 sequence (DNA): TGTGCCAGCAGCCTGACAGGGGGGTCCCATTCCTCCTACGAGCAGTACTTC.

V is TRBV6-4 and J is TRBJ2-7; weak D call: TRBD1 (7 bases). CDR3 length: 15 amino acids. V was trimmed by 6 bases and J by 2 bases, leaving 17 bases between them. CDR1 MRHNA and CDR2 SNTAGT come from the germline V gene. Here the CDR3 DNA reads TGTGCCAGCAGACCACCGGACAGGAGGGCCTACGAGCAGTACTTC. Its protein product is CASRPPDRRAYEQYF.

V is TRBV24-1 and J is TRBJ2-1; 15 bases line up with TRBD2. This CDR3 contains 16 residues. The junction had 3 bases not matched to a gene; V was cut back by 4 bases and J by 6 bases. Germline assignment: CDR1 KGHDR and CDR2 SFDVKD. DNA of the CDR3: TGTGCCACCAGTGAACCGGGACTAGCGGGAGGCAATGAGCAGTTCTTC. Amino acid sequence: CATSEPGLAGGNEQFF.

The V call is TRBV28, the J call TRBJ2-7; TRBD1 matches 11 bases. Germline CDR1 MDHEN, CDR2 SYDVKM. V gave up 4 bases and J gave up 5 bases; unmatched junction bases: 4. CDR3 length: 14 residues. CDR3 nucleotide sequence: TGTGCCAGCAGTTCCGGGACAGGGGGGAACGAGCAGTACTTC. This translates into CASSSGTGGNEQYF.

The V and J genes are TRBV9 and TRBJ2-1; possible D gene TRBD2, 6 bases. The V and J ends lost 3 bases and 3 bases respectively, with 16 bases between them. CDR3 size: 16 residues. Germline V gene data show CDR1 as SGDLS and CDR2 as YYNGEE. The CDR3: CASSASRLGGYNEQFF. The CDR3, as DNA: TGTGCCAGCAGCGCCTCCAGACTCGGGGGCTACAATGAGCAGTTCTTC.

The rearrangement uses TRBV4-2 and TRBJ2-5, with no clear D. The CDR3 is made up of 14 amino acids. From germline, CDR1 is LGHNA and CDR2 YNFKEQ. V was cut by 1 base and J by 3 bases, with 9 bases left in between. CDR3 sequence reads: CASSQATREETQYF. Here the CDR3 DNA reads TGTGCCAGCAGCCAAGCCACTCGAGAAGAGACCCAGTACTTC.

This chain links TRBV7-3 with TRBJ2-7; the match to TRBD2 covers 7 bases. V gave up 3 bases and J gave up 6 bases; unmatched junction bases: 8. The CDR3 spans 14 residues. The germline V gene encodes CDR1 SGHTA and CDR2 FQGTGA. The CDR3 protein is CASSFGGRATEQYF. CDR3 nucleotide sequence: TGTGCCAGCAGCTTTGGAGGGAGGGCCACCGAGCAGTACTTC.

The sample holds one count of this clone. A junction boundary mismatches the germline segment, possibly from a read error. This rearrangement joins TRBV7-7 to TRBJ2-2, with 8 bases lining up with TRBD2. There are 15 residues in the CDR3. Germline V gives CDR1 SSHAT, CDR2 FNYEAQ (reference sequence). The CDR3 reads CASSPGTSGSGELFF. The CDR3 DNA is TGTGCTAGCAGCCCCGGGACTAGTGGCTCCGGGGAGCTGTTTTTT.

This clone has only a few counts. This sequence joins TRBV10-3 and TRBJ1-1; 7 nucleotides align to TRBD1. Germline V CDR1 and CDR2: ENHRY, SYGVKD. There are 15 residues in the CDR3. V lost 10 bases to trimming and J lost 2 bases; unmatched junction nucleotides: 13. The CDR3 coding sequence is TGTGCCACCGGTGGGTGGGGGACAGCAAACACTGAAGCTTTCTTT. Translating it yields CATGGWGTANTEAFF.

The chain joins TRBV2 to TRBJ1-2; D is uncertain. This CDR3 spans 14 amino acids. Germline V gene lookup returns CDR1 SNHLY and CDR2 FYNNEI. Trimming shortened V by 2 bases and J by 3 bases, and 10 bases separated the two germline ends. For the CDR3, the DNA is TGTGCCAGCAGTGAATCAAGGACTTACTATGGCTACACCTTC. Its protein product is CASSESRTYYGYTF.

This clone was observed a handful of times. The chain recombines TRBV21-1 with TRBJ2-7; the listed D gene, TRBD1, was not tested against the DNA. TRBV21-1 is listed as a pseudogene. The CDR3 is made up of 12 amino acids. CDR3 amino acids: CASSKTSYEQYF. Written as DNA, the CDR3 is TGTGCCAGCAGCAAGACAAGCTACGAGCAGTACTTC.

V gene TRBV5-1 combines with J gene TRBJ1-2, with D unresolved. V gave up 0 bases and J gave up 4 bases, with 7 bases separating them. This CDR3 region has 13 residues. CDR1 is SGHRS and CDR2 is YFSETQ in the germline V gene. The CDR3 bases are TGCGCCAGCAGCTTGGAGGCGGTCTATGGCTACACCTTC. Protein: CASSLEAVYGYTF.

V and J are TRBV27 and TRBJ1-6; a weak D match, TRBD1 (6 bases). This CDR3 comprises 15 residues. V lost 6 bases and J lost 12, with 21 bases in between. Germline assignment: CDR1 MNHEY and CDR2 SMNVEV (reference sequence). The DNA of the CDR3 is TGTGCCAGCAGCCCAAGGGACACACGTTCTGGACCCCTCCACTTT. Translated: CASSPRDTRSGPLHF.

The J gene is TRBJ2-7, the V gene TRBV6-5; TRBD2 agrees at 10 bases. The CDR3 loop spans 13 amino acids. CDR1 is MNHEY, CDR2 SVGAGI, per germline. V shed 7 bases and J 2 bases; nucleotides not matched to a gene: 2. CDR3: CASKAGGPYEQYF. As DNA, the CDR3 is TGTGCCAGCAAAGCGGGAGGGCCCTACGAGCAGTACTTC.

The chain combines TRBV13 with TRBJ2-1, with 11 bases lining up with TRBD2. After removal of 5 bases from V and 8 bases from J, the junction contained 20 bases not matched to a gene. This CDR3 is built from 19 residues. Germline V CDR1 and CDR2: PRHDT, FYEKMQ (reference sequence). The CDR3 sequence: CASSPTVGYSGRASDEQFF. The CDR3 coding sequence is TGTGCCAGCAGCCCCACCGTGGGATATAGCGGGAGGGCCAGCGATGAGCAGTTCTTC.

The chain uses TRBV6-5 and TRBJ2-3; 11 bases are shared with TRBD2. Germline CDR1 and CDR2: MNHEY and SVGAGI. V dropped 5 bases and J dropped 8; count of bases not matched to a gene: 9. CDR3 length: 15 residues. In nucleotides, the CDR3 is TGTGCCAGCAGTAAGGGACTAGCGGACCCAGGTACGCAGTATTTT. This encodes CASSKGLADPGTQYF.

The chain has TRBV5-6 and TRBJ2-7; TRBD2 matches 10 bases. Trimming removed 0 bases from V and 3 bases from J; junction bases left unmatched: 6. CDR1 SGHDT and CDR2 YYEEEE come from the germline V gene. The CDR3 spans 16 residues. CDR3 sequence reads: CASSLGAGGLIYEQYF. The CDR3 DNA reads TGTGCCAGCAGCTTGGGAGCGGGAGGGCTTATCTACGAGCAGTACTTC.

This chain joins TRBV7-9 and TRBJ1-1, with a tentative D call TRBD1 (5 bases). The CDR3 totals 17 residues. Germline lookup yields CDR1 SEHNR and CDR2 FQNEAQ (reference sequence). With 10 bases removed from V and 0 bases from J, the gap between germline ends came to 24 bases. In DNA form, the CDR3 reads TGTGCCACCCTGTGGGGGGGACTCGCGACCATGAACACTGAAGCTTTCTTT. Translation gives CATLWGGLATMNTEAFF.

The chain recombines TRBV6-1 with TRBJ1-5, with D tentatively TRBD1 (6 bases). From germline, CDR1 is MNHNS and CDR2 SASEGT. Deletions cut 4 bases from V and 0 bases from J, with 13 bases between. This CDR3 spans 16 amino acids. Here the CDR3 DNA reads TGTGCCAGCAGTGGCTTAGGACAGCTTAGCAATCAGCCCCAGCATTTT. Protein sequence: CASSGLGQLSNQPQHF.

This chain connects TRBV9 to TRBJ1-5, with TRBD1 as a possible D gene (5 bases). The ends were cut back, 2 bases at V and 3 bases at J, with 12 bases in the middle. The length of the CDR3 is 15 residues. Germline V lookup: CDR1 SGDLS, CDR2 YYNGEE. Written as DNA, the CDR3 is TGTGCCAGCAGCGTCGGTGGGGCAGCCAATCAGCCCCAGCATTTT. Translation gives CASSVGGAANQPQHF.

The chain employs TRBV27 and TRBJ2-5; 10 bases line up with TRBD2. CDR3 length equals 14 residues. Germline CDR1 reads MNHEY; CDR2 reads SMNVEV (reference sequence). V dropped 5 bases and J dropped 7; count of bases not matched to a gene: 7. CDR3 bases: TGTGCCAGCAGTAGCGGGAGGGCCGGGGGGACCCAGTACTTC. Translation: CASSSGRAGGTQYF.

The CDR3 loop is CASMLQGATNEKLFF. DNA for the CDR3: TGTGCCAGCATGCTTCAGGGGGCAACTAATGAAAAACTGTTTTTT. The chain links TRBV3-1 (or the pseudogene TRBV3-2) to TRBJ1-4; 7 bases are shared with TRBD1. V was pared by 7 bases and J by 0 bases, with 5 bases of the junction left unmatched. The CDR3 contains 15 residues. Per germline, CDR1 LGHDT and CDR2 YNNKEL (reference sequence).

The chain has TRBV14 and TRBJ1-4; D is possibly TRBD1 (5 bases). The V gene's germline CDR1 is SGHDN and CDR2 FVKESK. The CDR3 extends over 15 amino acids. V was shortened by 4 bases and J by 8 bases, with 17 bases between the two germline ends. CDR3 nucleotides: TGTGCCAGCAGCCCAGGCCCTCCAGGGCGGGAAAAACTGTTTTTT. Encoded protein: CASSPGPPGREKLFF.

This clone came up a few times. The CDR3 nucleotides read TGTGCCAGCAGCTTGGCGGGATCGGGCCACGAGCAGTACTTC. It encodes CASSLAGSGHEQYF. This chain uses TRBV5-6 with TRBJ2-7, with D tentatively TRBD2 (5 bases). The CDR3 consists of 14 residues. The ends were cut back, 0 bases at V and 5 bases at J, with 12 bases in the middle. CDR1 and CDR2 (germline): SGHDT, YYEEEE.

The J gene is TRBJ2-5, the V gene TRBV6-2 or TRBV6-3, with D possibly TRBD2 on 6 matching bases. CDR3 size: 14 residues. Looked up from germline, CDR1 is MNHEY and CDR2 is SVGEGT. V lost 0 bases and J lost 2, with 7 bases in between. The CDR3 nucleotides read TGTGCCAGCAGTTACTCCGCGGGGCAAGAGACCCAGTACTTC. This translates into CASSYSAGQETQYF.